These T cell receptor beta chains were read from a single sample in a study of shared T cell receptors in the human thymus. Clones were sequenced by immunoSEQ multiplex PCR, and TCRdb holds only the in-frame ones, with some missing. The sample holds about 660,000 clones; 88% are singletons and the top ten take around 0.0099%. These data were also filed under a second study, of human thymus T cells.

Sequencing was carried out using thymocytes. The receptors were gathered from a boy under two years old with a congenital heart defect. Each CDR3 is given with its conserved first and last residue. A D gene is named only where the DNA matches it firmly. Rows may omit the clone size; those that give it use once, few, many or a size class.

>TRBD2|TRBV29-1|TRBJ2-3|NA
CSVDARTSGSGGVPDTQYF
TGCAGCGTTGACGCCCGGACTAGCGGGTCTGGGGGGGTCCCAGATACGCAGTATTTT
>NA|TRBV25-1|TRBJ2-5|NA
CASSGQGWETQYF
TGTGCCAGCAGTGGGCAGGGCTGGGAGACCCAGTACTTC
>TRBD1|TRBV4-3|TRBJ2-6|NA
CASSQRAGGSSGANVLTF
TGCGCCAGCAGCCAAAGGGCAGGGGGCTCGAGTGGGGCCAACGTCCTGACTTTC
>NA|TRBV28|TRBJ2-1|NA
CASSSRVYNEQFF
TGTGCCAGCAGCTCGAGAGTCTACAATGAGCAGTTCTTC
>NA|TRBV4-2|TRBJ2-2|NA
CASSQEVPLGGELFF
TGTGCCAGCAGCCAAGAAGTTCCCCTAGGCGGGGAGCTGTTTTTT
>NA|TRBV28|TRBJ1-1|NA
CASSLRRDTEAFF
TGTGCCAGCAGTCTACGCCGGGACACTGAAGCTTTCTTT
>NA|TRBV6-5|TRBJ1-2|NA
CASSYRAANYGYTF
TGTGCCAGCAGTTACAGAGCGGCTAACTATGGCTACACCTTC
>TRBD1|TRBV5-6|TRBJ2-3|NA
CASTPGPDRGLPSTDTQYF
TGTGCCAGCACCCCAGGGCCCGACAGGGGGCTTCCTAGCACAGATACGCAGTATTTT
>TRBD2|TRBV2|TRBJ2-7|NA
CASSLRAGGYEQYF
TGTGCCAGCAGTCTCCGGGCGGGAGGCTACGAGCAGTACTTC
>NA|TRBV7-6|TRBJ2-7|once
CASSLVPPPSRDEQYF
TGTGCCAGCAGCTTAGTCCCTCCCCCGAGCCGCGACGAGCAGTACTTC
>NA|TRBV6-1|TRBJ2-7|NA
CASSEARAYEQYF
TGTGCCAGCAGTGAAGCGCGGGCCTACGAGCAGTACTTC
>TRBD1|TRBV7-9|TRBJ1-2|NA
CASSFPATGWKYGYTF
TGTGCCAGCAGCTTCCCCGCGACAGGGTGGAAGTATGGCTACACCTTC
>NA|TRBV10-3|TRBJ2-5|NA
CAISAPLVGETQYF
TGTGCCATCAGTGCCCCCCTAGTTGGAGAGACCCAGTACTTC
>NA|TRBV2|TRBJ2-1|NA
CASSVKNYNEQFF
TGTGCCAGCAGCGTTAAAAACTACAATGAGCAGTTCTTC
>NA|TRBV2|TRBJ1-1|NA
CASSVSGSSPTEAFF
TGTGCCAGCAGTGTTTCAGGGTCGTCGCCCACTGAAGCTTTCTTT
>NA|TRBV11-2|TRBJ1-3|once
CASSSRGNTIYF
TGTGCCAGCAGCTCCAGGGGAAACACCATATATTTT
>TRBD1|TRBV28|TRBJ2-7|NA
CASSLEDRGYEQYF
TGTGCCAGCAGTTTAGAGGACAGGGGCTACGAGCAGTACTTC
>NA|TRBV30|TRBJ1-6|NA
CAWNPRGGSSYNSPLHF
TGTGCCTGGAACCCTCGGGGGGGGAGCTCCTATAATTCACCCCTCCACTTT
>TRBD2|TRBV28|TRBJ2-7|once
CASSLFRLAGIYEQYF
TGTGCCAGCAGTTTATTCAGACTAGCGGGAATCTACGAGCAGTACTTC
>NA|TRBV6-1|TRBJ2-5|few
CASRRETVYQETQYF
TGTGCCAGCAGACGTGAGACAGTGTACCAAGAGACCCAGTACTTC
>TRBD2|TRBV9|TRBJ2-7|NA
CASSVGEAGGFYEQYF
TGTGCCAGCAGCGTAGGGGAGGCGGGAGGGTTTTACGAGCAGTACTTC
>TRBD2|TRBV14|TRBJ2-1|NA
CASSSHPPLAGYNEQFF
TGTGCCAGCAGCTCCCACCCACCTCTAGCGGGATACAATGAGCAGTTCTTC
>NA|TRBV10-3|TRBJ1-3|NA
CAISGQRNTIYF
TGTGCCATCTCCGGACAGAGAAACACCATATATTTT
>TRBD2|TRBV2|TRBJ2-7|once
CASSVGTSGTDGEQYF
TGTGCCAGCAGCGTGGGGACTAGCGGGACCGACGGGGAGCAGTACTTC
>NA|TRBV5-1|TRBJ2-1|NA
CASSLEQSPRFF
TGCGCCAGCAGCTTGGAACAGTCCCCCCGGTTCTTC
>TRBD1|TRBV5-5|TRBJ1-5|NA
CASSSGTESNQPQHF
TGTGCCAGCAGCTCCGGGACAGAGAGCAATCAGCCCCAGCATTTT
>TRBD2|TRBV27|TRBJ2-1|once
CASTLRLLAGPSSYNEQFF
TGTGCCAGCACTCTAAGGTTATTAGCGGGGCCGAGCTCCTACAATGAGCAGTTCTTC
>TRBD2|TRBV15|TRBJ2-7|NA
CATSLTSGKGEQYF
TGTGCCACCAGCCTGACTAGCGGGAAAGGCGAGCAGTACTTC
>NA|TRBV4-1|TRBJ2-2|NA
CASSQEGTLNTGELFF
TGCGCCAGCAGCCAAGAGGGGACTTTGAACACCGGGGAGCTGTTTTTT
>TRBD1|TRBV6-6|TRBJ1-3|NA
CATRDRVTPGNTIYF
TGTGCCACGCGGGACAGGGTCACCCCCGGAAACACCATATATTTT
>NA|TRBV18|TRBJ2-2|NA
CASSPPQGPGELFF
TGTGCCAGCTCACCACCACAGGGACCCGGGGAGCTGTTTTTT
>TRBD1|TRBV30|TRBJ2-1|NA
CASKFRGQGSYNEQFF
TGTGCCTCAAAATTCCGGGGACAGGGGTCCTACAATGAGCAGTTCTTC
>TRBD2|TRBV2|TRBJ2-5|NA
CASWLAGVGETQYF
TGTGCCAGCTGGCTAGCGGGAGTCGGCGAGACCCAGTACTTC
>TRBD2|TRBV28|TRBJ2-7|NA
CASSLSGASYEQYF
TGTGCCAGCAGCCTTAGCGGGGCCTCCTACGAGCAGTACTTC
>TRBD2|TRBV10-3|TRBJ2-1|few
CAISESLAGGLNEQFF
TGTGCCATCAGTGAGTCCTTAGCGGGAGGGCTTAATGAGCAGTTCTTC
>NA|TRBV7-6|TRBJ2-1|NA
CASSFRIREGVHNEQFF
TGTGCCAGCAGCTTTAGAATCAGGGAGGGGGTTCACAATGAGCAGTTCTTC
>TRBD1|TRBV6-1|TRBJ2-7|NA
CASSGRQGVAYEQYF
TGTGCCAGCAGTGGTCGACAGGGGGTAGCCTACGAGCAGTACTTC
>NA|TRBV30|TRBJ2-3|once
CAWREGPGGLGADTQYF
TGTGCCTGGAGAGAAGGACCCGGGGGGCTAGGCGCAGATACGCAGTATTTT
>TRBD2|TRBV11-1|TRBJ2-1|NA
CASSFETSGREIEQFF
TGTGCCAGCAGCTTTGAGACTAGCGGGAGAGAAATTGAGCAGTTCTTC
>NA|TRBV9|TRBJ2-7|NA
CASSVASTGEDSEQYF
TGTGCCAGCAGCGTAGCTAGTACGGGGGAGGATTCCGAGCAGTACTTC
>NA|TRBV27|TRBJ1-2|NA
CASSVQRPTCGYTF
TGTGCCAGCAGTGTACAGCGGCCAACCTGTGGCTACACCTTC
>TRBD1|TRBV6-5|TRBJ1-1|NA
CASSRTGENTEAFF
TGTGCCAGCAGCCGTACAGGGGAGAACACTGAAGCTTTCTTT
>TRBD1|TRBV29-1|TRBJ1-4|once
CSVVGTGGALEKLFF
TGCAGCGTTGTAGGGACAGGGGGCGCGCTTGAAAAACTGTTTTTT
>TRBD1|TRBV2|TRBJ2-1|NA
CVPQGAYYNEQFF
TGTGTCCCACAGGGGGCCTATTACAATGAGCAGTTCTTC
>TRBD1|TRBV5-1|TRBJ1-1|NA
CASSSPGGDRARSYTEAFF
TGCGCCAGCAGCTCCCCGGGGGGGGACAGGGCCCGGTCCTACACTGAAGCTTTCTTT
>TRBD2|TRBV6-5|TRBJ2-1|NA
CASSSWTSGVYNEQFF
TGTGCCAGCAGTTCATGGACTAGCGGGGTTTACAATGAGCAGTTCTTC
>TRBD2|TRBV11-2|TRBJ2-7|NA
CASSLNGLAEWGEQYF
TGTGCCAGCAGCTTAAACGGACTAGCGGAATGGGGCGAGCAGTACTTC